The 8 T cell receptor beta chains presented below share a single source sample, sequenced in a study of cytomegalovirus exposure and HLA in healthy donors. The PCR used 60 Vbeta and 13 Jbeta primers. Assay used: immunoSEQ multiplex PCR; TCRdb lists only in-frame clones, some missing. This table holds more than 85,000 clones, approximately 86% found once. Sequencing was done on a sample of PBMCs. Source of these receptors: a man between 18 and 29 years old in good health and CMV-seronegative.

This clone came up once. CDR3 DNA: TGTGCCAGCAGCTTAGGACTGACGCTGAACACTGAAGCTTTCTTT. Residues: CASSLGLTLNTEAFF. The V call is TRBV7-9, the J call TRBJ1-1, with D hard to call. V was clipped by 1 base and J by 0 bases, with 9 bases between them. The CDR3 has 15 residues. Germline loops: CDR1 SEHNR, CDR2 FQNEAQ (reference sequence). The variable domain in full, with the rest retrieved from reference TRBV7-9 and TRBJ1-1, is DTGVSQNPRHKITKRGQNVTFRCDPISEHNRLYWYRQTLGQGPEFLTYFQNEAQLEKSRLLSDRFSAERPKGSFSTLEIQRTEQGDSAMYLCASSLGLTLNTEAFFGQGTRLTVV.

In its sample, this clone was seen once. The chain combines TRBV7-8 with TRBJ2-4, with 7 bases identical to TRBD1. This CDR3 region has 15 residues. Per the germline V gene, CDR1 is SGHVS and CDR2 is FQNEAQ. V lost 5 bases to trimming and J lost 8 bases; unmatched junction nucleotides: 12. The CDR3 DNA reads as TGTGCCAGCAGCATAGTAGGGGGCCCCGTAGACATTCAGTACTTC. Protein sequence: CASSIVGGPVDIQYF.

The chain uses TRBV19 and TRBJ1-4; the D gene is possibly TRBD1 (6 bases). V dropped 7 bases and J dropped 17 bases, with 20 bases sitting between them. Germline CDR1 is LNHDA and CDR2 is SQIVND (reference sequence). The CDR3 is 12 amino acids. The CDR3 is CASTPAAGQLFF. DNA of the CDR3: TGTGCCAGTACCCCCGCGGCCGGACAGCTCTTTTTT.

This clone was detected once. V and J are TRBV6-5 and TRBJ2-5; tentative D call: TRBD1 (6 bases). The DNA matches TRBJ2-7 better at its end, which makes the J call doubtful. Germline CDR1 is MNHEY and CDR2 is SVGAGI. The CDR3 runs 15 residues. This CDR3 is CASPSLRDKVYEQYF. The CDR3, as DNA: TGTGCCAGCCCTTCACTCCGGGACAAGGTATACGAGCAGTACTTC.

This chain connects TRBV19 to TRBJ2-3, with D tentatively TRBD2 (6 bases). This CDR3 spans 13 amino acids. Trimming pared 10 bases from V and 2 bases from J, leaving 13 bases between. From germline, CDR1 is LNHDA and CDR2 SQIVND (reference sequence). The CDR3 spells CATGGQLTDTQYF. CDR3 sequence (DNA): TGTGCCACCGGAGGGCAGCTCACAGATACGCAGTATTTT.

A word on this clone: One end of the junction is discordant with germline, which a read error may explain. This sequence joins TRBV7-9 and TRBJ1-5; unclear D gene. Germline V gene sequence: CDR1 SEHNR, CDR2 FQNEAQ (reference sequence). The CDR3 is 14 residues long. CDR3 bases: TGTTCCAGCAGCTTGGCACAGACCAATCAGCCCCAGCATTTT. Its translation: CSSSLAQTNQPQHF.

This chain's CDR3 is CASSEPLGGPGNTIYF. The CDR3 DNA sequence: TGTGCCAGCAGTGAACCCCTCGGGGGGCCTGGAAACACCATATATTTT. The J gene is TRBJ1-3, the V gene TRBV25-1; D is perhaps TRBD1 (6 bases). The V gene lost 2 bases and the J gene lost 2 bases, with 13 bases spanning the gap. Per the germline V gene, CDR1 is MGHDK and CDR2 is SYGVNS. The CDR3 spans 16 residues.

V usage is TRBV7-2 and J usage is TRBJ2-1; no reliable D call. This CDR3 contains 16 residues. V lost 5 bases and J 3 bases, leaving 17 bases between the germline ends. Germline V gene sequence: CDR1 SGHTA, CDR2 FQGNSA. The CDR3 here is CASSTRGRSNYNEQFF. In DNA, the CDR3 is TGTGCCAGCAGCACCCGAGGTCGGAGCAACTACAATGAGCAGTTCTTC.